This T cell receptor beta chain was captured in a study of beta chain features in type 1 diabetes. Study-level information: Some 110,000,000 sorted cells were examined across all samples. Points from the study as a whole: Whatever favoring of shorter templates PCR might show would apply equally to patients and controls. Researchers report that Type 1 diabetes patients had moderately but significantly shorter TCRB CDR3s across all four CD4+ subsets.

V lost 2 bases and J 9 bases, leaving 17 bases between the germline ends. CDR1 and CDR2 from the germline V gene are SGHTS and YDEGEE. This CDR3 is 14 amino acids long. Expressed TCRB transcripts were sequenced because the entire RNA isolate underwent reverse transcription. Here immunoSEQ multiplex PCR was the method, and the copy in TCRdb shows in-frame clones only, minus some. Of 300,000 to 400,000 clones in the sample, about a tenth were seen once. In its sample, this clone was seen a few times. The antigen is undetermined. The sequenced material came from central memory CD4+ T cells from blood. V gene TRBV5-8 combines with J gene TRBJ1-1; D might be TRBD1 (5 bases). This receptor was taken from a man aged 25-45 years with type 1 diabetes. The CDR3: CASSLDRIIPKAFF. CDR3 DNA: TGTGCCAGCAGCTTAGACAGAATTATTCCCAAAGCTTTCTTT. The complete variable domain, with remaining parts taken from reference TRBV5-8 and TRBJ1-1, reads EAGVTQSPTHLIKTRGQQATLRCSPISGHTSVYWYQQALGLGLQFLLWYDEGEERNRGNFPPRFSGRQFPNYSSELNVNALELEDSALYLCASSLDRIIPKAFFGQGTRLTVV.